This paragraph reports one T cell receptor beta chain. Its antigen is not identified. The germline gives CDR1 LGHDT, CDR2 YNNKEL (reference sequence). Trimming took 3 bases from V and 1 from J, leaving 10 bases between them. There are 15 residues in the CDR3. The data belong to a study of T cell responses to AZD1222 COVID-19 vaccine. Study observations and caveats: Baseline seropositives among AZD1222 recipients totaled only 5 to 7. There were repertoire samples only from the period after the peak T cell response. Clonal diversity may have been underestimated, and the donors were mostly white British, with more females than males. There were vaccine-associated CD4 TCRs across spike, dominant at 160-218 and 743-854.

Assay: immunoSEQ multiplex PCR; the TCRdb copy retains only in-frame clones and omits some. The sample gives tens of thousands of clones, about 90% of which show up once; roughly 7.3% is in the top ten. The chain combines TRBV3-1 (or the pseudogene TRBV3-2) with TRBJ2-1; no reliable D call. The sequence was obtained from an adult in good health. The material was peripheral blood, obtained on day 0 of AZD1222 vaccination. CDR3 loop: CASSQNMGSYNEQFF. The CDR3 nucleotides are TGTGCCAGCAGCCAGAATATGGGGTCCTACAATGAGCAGTTCTTC.